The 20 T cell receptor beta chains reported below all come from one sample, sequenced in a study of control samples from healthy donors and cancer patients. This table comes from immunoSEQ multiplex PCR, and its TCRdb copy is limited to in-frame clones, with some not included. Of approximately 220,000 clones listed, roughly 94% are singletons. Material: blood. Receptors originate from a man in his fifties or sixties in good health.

CDR3 protein: CASRTSGLTDTQYF. The CDR3 DNA is TGTGCCAGCAGGACTAGCGGGCTCACAGATACGCAGTATTTT. This sequence joins TRBV19 and TRBJ2-3; 11 bases map to TRBD2. Germline trimming cut 9 bases from V and 2 bases from J; bases unmatched to any gene: 4. The germline V gene has CDR1 LNHDA and CDR2 SQIVND (reference sequence). The CDR3 spans 14 residues.

The CDR3 DNA reads as TGTGCCAGCAGCCCAATGGACGGACACGGGCCCCAGCATTTT. Its translation is CASSPMDGHGPQHF. The J gene is TRBJ1-5, the V gene TRBV5-5; TRBD1 is a possible D gene (5 bases). Germline-derived CDR1 and CDR2 are SGHKS and YYEKEE (reference sequence). Trimming left V 4 bases short and J 9 bases short, with 17 bases between. The CDR3 spans 14 residues.

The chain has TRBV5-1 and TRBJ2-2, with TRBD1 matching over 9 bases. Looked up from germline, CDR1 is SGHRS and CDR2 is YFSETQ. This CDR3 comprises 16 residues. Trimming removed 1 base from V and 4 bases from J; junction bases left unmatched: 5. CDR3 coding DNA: TGCGCCAGCAGCTTGACCGGGACAGGGAGCACCGGGGAGCTGTTTTTT. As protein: CASSLTGTGSTGELFF. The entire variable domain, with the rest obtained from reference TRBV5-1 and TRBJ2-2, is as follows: KAGVTQTPRYLIKTRGQQVTLSCSPISGHRSVSWYQQTPGQGLQFLFEYFSETQRNKGNFPGRFSGRQFSNSRSEMNVSTLELGDSALYLCASSLTGTGSTGELFFGEGSRLTVL.

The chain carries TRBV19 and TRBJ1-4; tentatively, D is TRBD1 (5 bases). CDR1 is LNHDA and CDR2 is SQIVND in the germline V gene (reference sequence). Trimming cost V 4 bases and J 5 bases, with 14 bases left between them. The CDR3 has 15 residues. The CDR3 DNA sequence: TGTGCCAGTAGTACCGGAGGGGTGAACAATGAAAAACTGTTTTTT. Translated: CASSTGGVNNEKLFF.

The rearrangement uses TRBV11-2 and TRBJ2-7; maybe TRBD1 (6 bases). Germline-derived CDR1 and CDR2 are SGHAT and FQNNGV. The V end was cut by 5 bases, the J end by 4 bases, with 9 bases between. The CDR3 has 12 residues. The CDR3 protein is CASSAGVYEQYV. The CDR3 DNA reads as TGTGCCAGCAGCGCAGGGGTATACGAGCAGTACGTC.

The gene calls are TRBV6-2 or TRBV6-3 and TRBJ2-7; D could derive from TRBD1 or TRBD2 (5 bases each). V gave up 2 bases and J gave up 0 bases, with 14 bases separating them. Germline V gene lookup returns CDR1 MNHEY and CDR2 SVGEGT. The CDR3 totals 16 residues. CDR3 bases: TGTGCCAGCAGTTACCTCGGGACGGCGAGCTCCTACGAGCAGTACTTC. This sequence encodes CASSYLGTASSYEQYF.

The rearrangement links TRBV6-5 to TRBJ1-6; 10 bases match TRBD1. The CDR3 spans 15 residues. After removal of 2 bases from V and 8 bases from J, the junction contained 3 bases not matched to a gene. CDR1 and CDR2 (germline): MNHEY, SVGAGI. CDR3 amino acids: CASSYLGQGDSPLHF. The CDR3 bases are TGTGCCAGCAGTTACCTAGGACAGGGGGATTCACCCCTCCACTTT.

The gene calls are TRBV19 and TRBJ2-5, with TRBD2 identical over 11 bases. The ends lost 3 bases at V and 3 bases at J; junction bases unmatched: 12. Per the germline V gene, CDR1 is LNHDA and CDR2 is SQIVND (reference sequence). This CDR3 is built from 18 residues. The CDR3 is CASSMYPLGLAAKETQYF. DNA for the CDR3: TGTGCCAGTAGTATGTATCCCCTGGGACTAGCGGCCAAAGAGACCCAGTACTTC. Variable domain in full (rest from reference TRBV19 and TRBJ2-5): DGGITQSPKYLFRKEGQNVTLSCEQNLNHDAMYWYRQDPGQGLRLIYYSQIVNDFQKGDIAEGYSVSREKKESFPLTVTSAQKNPTAFYLCASSMYPLGLAAKETQYFGPGTRLLVL.

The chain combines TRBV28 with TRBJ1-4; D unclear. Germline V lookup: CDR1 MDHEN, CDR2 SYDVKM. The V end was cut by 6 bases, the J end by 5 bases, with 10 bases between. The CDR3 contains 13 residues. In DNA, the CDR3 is TGTGCCAGCAGCCGGACGGCCAATGAAAAACTGTTTTTT. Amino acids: CASSRTANEKLFF.

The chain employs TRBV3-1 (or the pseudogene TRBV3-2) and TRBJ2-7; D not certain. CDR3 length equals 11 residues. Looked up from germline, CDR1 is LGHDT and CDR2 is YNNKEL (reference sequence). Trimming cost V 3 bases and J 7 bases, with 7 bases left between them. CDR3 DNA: TGTGCCAGCAGCCAGGCGTGGGAGCAGTACTTC. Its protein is CASSQAWEQYF.

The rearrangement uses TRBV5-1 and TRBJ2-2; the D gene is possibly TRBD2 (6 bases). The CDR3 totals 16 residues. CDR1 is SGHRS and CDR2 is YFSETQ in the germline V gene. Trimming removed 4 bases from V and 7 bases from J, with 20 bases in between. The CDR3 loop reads CASSLATKRKNGELFF. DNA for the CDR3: TGCGCCAGCAGCCTAGCGACTAAGAGGAAGAACGGGGAGCTGTTTTTT.

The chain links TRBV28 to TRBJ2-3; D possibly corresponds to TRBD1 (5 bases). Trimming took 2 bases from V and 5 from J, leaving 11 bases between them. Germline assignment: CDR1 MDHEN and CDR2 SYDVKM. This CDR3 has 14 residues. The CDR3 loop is CASSLRQGIDTQYF. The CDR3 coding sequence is TGTGCCAGCAGTTTAAGGCAGGGAATAGATACGCAGTATTTT.

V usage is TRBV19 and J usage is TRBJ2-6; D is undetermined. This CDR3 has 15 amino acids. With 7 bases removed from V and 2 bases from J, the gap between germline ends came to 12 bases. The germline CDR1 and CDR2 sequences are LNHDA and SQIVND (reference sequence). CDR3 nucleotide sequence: TGTGCCAGTAAACCTGTGGATGCTGGGGCCAACGTCCTGACTTTC. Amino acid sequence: CASKPVDAGANVLTF.

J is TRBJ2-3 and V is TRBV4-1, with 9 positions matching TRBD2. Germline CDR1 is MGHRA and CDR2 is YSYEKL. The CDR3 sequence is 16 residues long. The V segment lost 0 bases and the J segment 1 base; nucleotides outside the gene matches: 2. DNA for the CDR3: TGCGCCAGCAGCCAAGATCCTAGCGGGGGCACAGATACGCAGTATTTT. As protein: CASSQDPSGGTDTQYF.

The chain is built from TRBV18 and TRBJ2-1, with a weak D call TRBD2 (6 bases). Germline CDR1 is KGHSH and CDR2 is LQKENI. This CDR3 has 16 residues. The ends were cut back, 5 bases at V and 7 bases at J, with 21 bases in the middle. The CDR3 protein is CASSTWNRGSLNEQFF. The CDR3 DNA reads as TGTGCCAGCTCAACATGGAACCGGGGGTCGCTGAATGAGCAGTTCTTC.

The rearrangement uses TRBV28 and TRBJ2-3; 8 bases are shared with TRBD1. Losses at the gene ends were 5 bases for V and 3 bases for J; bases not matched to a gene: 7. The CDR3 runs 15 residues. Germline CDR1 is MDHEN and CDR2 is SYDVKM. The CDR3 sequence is CASSRQGRGTDTQYF. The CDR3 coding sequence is TGTGCCAGCAGTCGACAGGGGAGAGGGACAGATACGCAGTATTTT.

The CDR3 is CASSHGALGDTEAFF. The DNA of the CDR3 is TGCGCCAGCAGCCATGGGGCACTAGGCGACACTGAAGCTTTCTTT. J is TRBJ1-1 and V is TRBV4-1, with D maybe TRBD1 (5 bases). Deletions cut 3 bases from V and 3 bases from J, with 14 bases between. In germline, CDR1 is MGHRA, CDR2 YSYEKL. The CDR3 contains 15 residues.

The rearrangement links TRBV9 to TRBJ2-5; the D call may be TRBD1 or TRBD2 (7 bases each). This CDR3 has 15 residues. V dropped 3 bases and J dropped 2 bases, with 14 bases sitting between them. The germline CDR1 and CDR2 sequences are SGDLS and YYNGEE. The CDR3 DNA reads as TGTGCCAGCAGCGCCCCCAGGGGGGGGCAAGAGACCCAGTACTTC. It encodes CASSAPRGGQETQYF. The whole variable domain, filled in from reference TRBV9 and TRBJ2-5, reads DSGVTQTPKHLITATGQRVTLRCSPRSGDLSVYWYQQSLDQGLQFLIQYYNGEERAKGNILERFSAQQFPDLHSELNLSSLELGDSALYFCASSAPRGGQETQYFGPGTRLLVL.

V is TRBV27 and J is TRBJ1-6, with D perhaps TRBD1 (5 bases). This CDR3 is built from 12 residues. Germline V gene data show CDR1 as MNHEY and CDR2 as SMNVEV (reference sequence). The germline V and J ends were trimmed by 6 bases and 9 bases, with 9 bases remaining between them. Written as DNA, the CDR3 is TGTGCCAGCAGCATTAGGGGTTCACCCCTCCACTTT. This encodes CASSIRGSPLHF.

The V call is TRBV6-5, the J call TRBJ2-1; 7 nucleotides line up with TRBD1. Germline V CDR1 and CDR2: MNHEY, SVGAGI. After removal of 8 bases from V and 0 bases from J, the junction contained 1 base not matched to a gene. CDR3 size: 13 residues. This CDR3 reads CASPGGSYNEQFF. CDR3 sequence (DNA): TGTGCCAGCCCAGGGGGCTCCTACAATGAGCAGTTCTTC.